The 27 T cell receptor beta chains below come from one sample, sequenced in a study of PD-L1 blockade in urothelial cancer. The time point denotes: pretreatment peripheral blood. Clones were read by immunoSEQ multiplex PCR, and TCRdb kept only the in-frame ones, dropping some. Counted here are about 52,000 clones, approximately 88% occurring once; the ten biggest clones make up 1% to 1.5%. The source was PBMCs, collected around atezolizumab (anti-PD-L1) treatment. These receptors were taken from a man aged 50-59 years with urothelial cancer.

The chain joins TRBV5-1 to TRBJ2-2; 13 bases agree with TRBD2. The V and J ends lost 4 bases and 7 bases, in that order; junction bases with no gene match: 13. CDR1 is SGHRS, CDR2 YFSETQ, per germline. This CDR3 comprises 18 residues. CDR3 DNA sequence: TGCGCCAGCAGCGCGACTAGCGGGAGGACGGGTCCTGGCGGGGAGCTGTTTTTT. It specifies CASSATSGRTGPGGELFF.

The chain recombines TRBV5-6 with TRBJ1-5; D is perhaps TRBD1 (5 bases). V was pared by 1 base and J by 0 bases, with 17 bases between. The CDR3 length is 18 residues. Germline V gene data show CDR1 as SGHDT and CDR2 as YYEEEE. This CDR3 is CASSLSWSGGDSNQPQHF. The CDR3 bases are TGTGCCAGCAGCTTGAGCTGGTCCGGGGGAGATAGCAATCAGCCCCAGCATTTT. Together with reference TRBV5-6 and TRBJ1-5, the CDR3 gives the full variable domain: DAGVTQSPTHLIKTRGQQVTLRCSPKSGHDTVSWYQQALGQGPQFIFQYYEEEERQRGNFPDRFSGHQFPNYSSELNVNALLLGDSALYLCASSLSWSGGDSNQPQHFGDGTRLSIL.

This chain links TRBV5-1 with TRBJ2-5; 7 bases are shared with TRBD2. V dropped 0 bases and J dropped 2; count of bases not matched to a gene: 7. The CDR3 totals 16 residues. CDR1 SGHRS and CDR2 YFSETQ come from the germline V gene. The CDR3 here is CASSLAPLGGQETQYF. The CDR3 DNA follows: TGCGCCAGCAGCTTGGCCCCCCTCGGGGGGCAAGAGACCCAGTACTTC.

The chain recombines TRBV14 with TRBJ2-5; D is undetermined. V dropped 4 bases and J dropped 0 bases, with 9 bases sitting between them. Germline loops: CDR1 SGHDN, CDR2 FVKESK. This CDR3 comprises 14 residues. The CDR3 DNA is TGTGCCAGCAGCCCGACTGGTTACCAAGAGACCCAGTACTTC. Protein product: CASSPTGYQETQYF.

The chain employs TRBV18 and TRBJ1-5, with D perhaps TRBD1 (5 bases). This CDR3 is 15 amino acids long. Germline CDR1 is KGHSH and CDR2 is LQKENI. The ends were cut back, 6 bases at V and 6 bases at J, with 18 bases in the middle. This chain's CDR3 is CASSSSGGGSQPQHF. CDR3 in DNA: TGTGCCAGCTCCTCTAGCGGCGGGGGGAGTCAGCCCCAGCATTTT.

The rearrangement joins TRBV4-2 to TRBJ2-4; D not certain. V was shortened by 0 bases and J by 7 bases, with 13 bases between the two germline ends. Germline lookup yields CDR1 LGHNA and CDR2 YNFKEQ. CDR3 length equals 15 residues. Here the CDR3 DNA reads TGTGCCAGCAGCCAAGACAATCTCTATAGTAACATTCAGTACTTC. Its protein is CASSQDNLYSNIQYF.

The genes are TRBV11-2 and TRBJ2-7; D perhaps matches TRBD2 (6 bases). Between the trimmed V and J ends, which lost 4 bases and 4 bases, there was a span of 14 bases. Germline V gene sequence: CDR1 SGHAT, CDR2 FQNNGV. The length of the CDR3 is 14 residues. The CDR3 spells CASSSGRQNYEQYF. CDR3 DNA: TGTGCCAGCAGCTCCGGGAGACAGAATTACGAGCAGTACTTC.

This chain connects TRBV7-2 to TRBJ1-5; D not resolved. The V gene's germline CDR1 is SGHTA and CDR2 FQGNSA. The CDR3 extends over 15 amino acids. Trimming stripped 5 bases from V and 4 bases from J, with 15 bases between. For the CDR3, the DNA is TGTGCCAGCAGCCGGAGGAACCCGGCGAATCAGCCCCAGCATTTT. Translating it yields CASSRRNPANQPQHF.

The chain carries TRBV27 and TRBJ2-1; no definite D call. V lost 6 bases to trimming and J lost 4 bases, with 19 bases between them. This CDR3 contains 16 residues. Germline CDR1 is MNHEY and CDR2 is SMNVEV (reference sequence). CDR3 nucleotides: TGTGCCAGCAGCGAGGCGGCGCAGCCGGCATACAATGAGCAGTTCTTC. Encoded protein: CASSEAAQPAYNEQFF.

V is TRBV6-5 and J is TRBJ2-7; TRBD1 matches 8 bases. With V trimmed by 7 bases and J by 0 bases, 5 bases remained unmatched. Per germline, CDR1 MNHEY and CDR2 SVGAGI. The CDR3 totals 14 residues. The CDR3 sequence is CASTRTGSSYEQYF. CDR3 sequence (DNA): TGTGCCAGCACCAGGACAGGGAGCTCCTACGAGCAGTACTTC.

The chain joins TRBV25-1 to TRBJ2-6, with D perhaps matching TRBD2 (6 bases). Per the germline V gene, CDR1 is MGHDK and CDR2 is SYGVNS. With 3 bases removed from V and 2 bases from J, the gap between germline ends came to 8 bases. The CDR3 totals 15 residues. This chain's CDR3 is CASSEGGTGANVLTF. For the CDR3, the DNA is TGTGCCAGCAGTGAGGGCGGGACTGGGGCCAACGTCCTGACTTTC.

V and J are TRBV25-1 and TRBJ2-7, with TRBD1 as a possible D gene (6 bases). Germline CDR1 and CDR2: MGHDK and SYGVNS. The V end was cut by 5 bases, the J end by 2 bases, with 10 bases between. The CDR3 runs to 13 residues. The DNA for the CDR3 is TGTGCCAGCAGTAAGACAGGAGCCTACGAGCAGTACTTC. It yields the protein CASSKTGAYEQYF.

This chain uses TRBV4-3 with TRBJ1-1; D is ambiguous. V was trimmed by 0 bases and J by 4 bases, leaving 12 bases between them. The CDR3 is 15 residues long. The germline gives CDR1 LGHNA, CDR2 YSLEER. CDR3 coding DNA: TGCGCCAGCAGCCAAGAAAGAATGGGAGGCACTGAAGCTTTCTTT. Encoded protein: CASSQERMGGTEAFF.

The rearrangement uses TRBV11-2 and TRBJ2-1, with 8 nucleotides matching TRBD2. The germline V gene has CDR1 SGHAT and CDR2 FQNNGV. The CDR3 is 15 amino acids. The V segment lost 5 bases and the J segment 4 bases; nucleotides outside the gene matches: 7. This CDR3 is CASSPGLGSYNEQFF. CDR3 sequence (DNA): TGTGCCAGCAGCCCGGGACTAGGAAGTTACAATGAGCAGTTCTTC.

The chain employs TRBV6-5 and TRBJ2-6; a weak D match, TRBD1 (5 bases). The CDR3 spans 16 residues. Germline CDR1 is MNHEY and CDR2 is SVGAGI. Trimming removed 4 bases from V and 3 bases from J, with 13 bases in between. CDR3 sequence: CASSSYGQNGANVLTF. The CDR3 coding sequence is TGTGCCAGCAGTTCCTACGGACAAAATGGGGCCAACGTCCTGACTTTC.

Here the CDR3 DNA reads TGTGCCAGTAGTGTTACCAGGGGGCCCCACGAGCAGTACTTC. Protein: CASSVTRGPHEQYF. The chain employs TRBV19 and TRBJ2-7; 8 nucleotides agree with TRBD1. Losses at the gene ends were 5 bases for V and 5 bases for J; bases not matched to a gene: 8. The CDR3 spans 14 residues. Germline loops: CDR1 LNHDA, CDR2 SQIVND (reference sequence).

V is TRBV12-5 and J is TRBJ2-3; 7 nucleotides match TRBD2. The CDR3 spans 15 residues. The germline V gene has CDR1 LGHNT and CDR2 FRNRAP. Unmatched junction bases numbered 8, after V lost 6 bases and J lost 2 bases. Here the CDR3 reads CASGWEAGTTDTQYF. The CDR3, as DNA: TGTGCTAGTGGGTGGGAAGCGGGAACCACAGATACGCAGTATTTT.

The genes are TRBV5-6 and TRBJ2-1, with 7 bases matching TRBD1. Germline V gives CDR1 SGHDT, CDR2 YYEEEE. CDR3 length: 15 residues. Unmatched junction bases numbered 3, after V lost 2 bases and J lost 1 base. The CDR3 nucleotides read TGTGCCAGCAGCTTCGGGACAGCTTCCTACAATGAGCAGTTCTTC. Protein product: CASSFGTASYNEQFF.

The rearrangement links TRBV7-9 to TRBJ2-1, with a weak D call TRBD2 (5 bases). The CDR3 is made up of 17 amino acids. Germline-derived CDR1 and CDR2 are SEHNR and FQNEAQ (reference sequence). Trimming pared 2 bases from V and 5 bases from J, leaving 19 bases between. CDR3 loop: CASSLPPRLAPNNEQFF. The CDR3 region has the DNA TGTGCCAGCAGCTTACCCCCCCGCCTAGCCCCGAACAATGAGCAGTTCTTC. Together with reference TRBV7-9 and TRBJ2-1, the CDR3 gives the full variable domain: DTGVSQNPRHKITKRGQNVTFRCDPISEHNRLYWYRQTLGQGPEFLTYFQNEAQLEKSRLLSDRFSAERPKGSFSTLEIQRTEQGDSAMYLCASSLPPRLAPNNEQFFGPGTRLTVL.

The chain combines TRBV5-1 with TRBJ2-5; 7 positions match TRBD1. The germline CDR1 and CDR2 sequences are SGHRS and YFSETQ. V was pared by 4 bases and J by 3 bases, with 3 bases of the junction left unmatched. This CDR3 contains 13 residues. The CDR3 nucleotides read TGCGCCAGCAGCAAAGGGACAGAAGAGACCCAGTACTTC. Translating gives CASSKGTEETQYF.

The chain recombines TRBV6-5 with TRBJ2-2, with TRBD1 matching over 7 bases. V was clipped by 6 bases and J by 6 bases; unmatched bases: 10. This CDR3 has 15 residues. Per the germline V gene, CDR1 is MNHEY and CDR2 is SVGAGI. CDR3 loop: CASSHPGQPPGELFF. The CDR3 DNA sequence: TGTGCCAGCAGCCACCCGGGACAGCCCCCCGGGGAGCTGTTTTTT.

The sample holds a few counts of this clone. The chain employs TRBV11-2 and TRBJ2-7, with 7 bases aligning to TRBD1. The germline CDR1 and CDR2 sequences are SGHAT and FQNNGV. The trim removed 5 bases at V and 4 bases at J, leaving 8 bases unmatched. The CDR3 totals 14 residues. DNA of the CDR3: TGTGCCAGCAGCCCACGGGACAGAAAGTACGAGCAGTACTTC. This translates into CASSPRDRKYEQYF.

This chain joins TRBV7-9 and TRBJ2-7, with D maybe TRBD2 (6 bases). V was shortened by 6 bases and J by 2 bases, with 11 bases between the two germline ends. Germline V gene lookup returns CDR1 SEHNR and CDR2 FQNEAQ (reference sequence). CDR3 length: 13 amino acids. CDR3 amino acids: CASSLRGTYEQYF. CDR3 coding DNA: TGTGCCAGCAGTCTCCGGGGGACCTACGAGCAGTACTTC.

Written as DNA, the CDR3 is TGTGCCAGCAGTTATGTTCAGGGAGGCTACGAGCAGTACTTC. This codes for CASSYVQGGYEQYF. J is TRBJ2-7 and V is TRBV6-5, with D perhaps matching TRBD2 (6 bases). Germline V gene sequence: CDR1 MNHEY, CDR2 SVGAGI. Between the trimmed V and J ends, which lost 3 bases and 3 bases, there was a span of 12 bases. This CDR3 has 14 amino acids.

The chain recombines TRBV6-1 with TRBJ2-1, with 12 bases aligning to TRBD2. The CDR3 totals 16 residues. Trimming at V came to 1 base and at J to 6 bases, leaving 4 bases not matched to a gene. The germline V gene has CDR1 MNHNS and CDR2 SASEGT. Here the CDR3 reads CASSEGLAGGFNEQFF. Here the CDR3 DNA reads TGTGCCAGCAGTGAAGGCCTAGCGGGAGGGTTCAATGAGCAGTTCTTC.

The V and J genes are TRBV7-3 and TRBJ1-1; D is unclear. The CDR3 extends over 13 amino acids. V dropped 3 bases and J dropped 4 bases, with 9 bases sitting between them. Germline V CDR1 and CDR2: SGHTA, FQGTGA. The CDR3 sequence is CASSFTGSTEAFF. As DNA, the CDR3 is TGTGCCAGCAGCTTCACGGGAAGCACTGAAGCTTTCTTT.

This clone was detected once. J is TRBJ1-5 and V is TRBV4-1, with a possible D match to TRBD1 (6 bases). V shed 4 bases and J shed 5 bases, with 15 bases lying between them. CDR1 and CDR2 from the germline V gene are MGHRA and YSYEKL. CDR3 length: 15 residues. The CDR3 bases are TGCGCCAGCAGCCGCACTCCGGGGGGGCATCAGCCCCAGCATTTT. Translating it yields CASSRTPGGHQPQHF.